This is a list of T cell receptor beta chains from one sample in a study of Graves' ophthalmopathy and Graves' hyperthyroidism. TCRdb re-called the multiplex PCR reads through MiXCR, storing one row per CDR3 protein. The sample gives about 220,000 distinct CDR3 sequences, about 22% of which show up once; roughly 39% is in the top ten. The material sequenced was peripheral blood. The receptors shown here come from a woman aged 50 to 65 with Graves' ophthalmopathy. Both conserved end residues are part of each CDR3. D genes are given only for firm matches. Rows may omit the clone size; those that give it use once, few, many or a size class.

>many|TRBV27|TRBJ2-2|TRBD1
TGTGCCAGCAGTTTATTGGGACAGTACACCGGGGAGCTGTTTTTT
CASSLLGQYTGELFF
>many|TRBV18|TRBJ2-5|NA
TGTGCCAGCTCACCGCGGTGGGCAGAAGAGACCCAGTACTTC
CASSPRWAEETQYF
>many|TRBV29-1|TRBJ2-2|NA
TGCAGCGTTGAGGAAGGTGGCTCGAACACCGGGGAGCTGTTTTTT
CSVEEGGSNTGELFF
>NA|TRBV13|TRBJ2-7|NA
TGTGCCAGCAGCTTAGAGAGAGTAGCTGTCGAGCAGTACTTC
CASSLERVAVEQYF
>many|TRBV6-5|TRBJ2-5|TRBD1
TGTGCCAGCAGTTCACCGTCTACAGGGGGATCCCAAGAGACCCAGTACTTC
CASSSPSTGGSQETQYF
>many|TRBV18|TRBJ2-5|TRBD1
TGTGCCAGCTCACCACGGACAGGCTCCGAAGAGACCCAGTACTTC
CASSPRTGSEETQYF
>many|TRBV7-9|TRBJ1-2|TRBD1
TGTGCCACCCGAGGGGGACAGGGATCTAACTATGGCTACACCTTC
CATRGGQGSNYGYTF
>NA|TRBV11-2|TRBJ2-7|TRBD2
TGTGCCAGCAGCTTAGGACGCGGCCTAGCGGGAAACGAGCAGTACTTC
CASSLGRGLAGNEQYF
>many|TRBV30|TRBJ1-3|NA
TGTGCCTGCCCGAGCTCTGGAAACACCATATATTTT
CACPSSGNTIYF
>many|TRBV30|TRBJ1-1|TRBD1
TGTGCCTGGAGTGAACAGGGGAGCACTGAAGCTTTCTTT
CAWSEQGSTEAFF
>many|TRBV2|TRBJ2-2|NA
TGTGCCAGCAGTGGTGGAAGAGGGACCGGGGAGCTGTTTTTT
CASSGGRGTGELFF
>many|TRBV28|TRBJ1-1|NA
TGTGCCAGCAGTTGGGGGGGCCACCCTGAAGCTTTCTTT
CASSWGGHPEAFF
>many|TRBV27|TRBJ2-7|TRBD1
TGTGCCAGCAGTTTAGGGGACAGGGGACAACACGAGCAGTACTTC
CASSLGDRGQHEQYF